This TCR beta chain was sequenced for a study of blood T cell repertoires in COVID-19 (dated by TCRdb to 2018 to 2021). Notes on the research overall: Samples covering the acute and convalescent phases of COVID-19 were provided by collaborators in the United States, Italy and Spain. The material from the prospective study consisted of cDNA or gDNA derived from T cells, B-cell-depleted T cells, or PBMCs. Deeply sampled blood TCRbeta repertoires from subjects exposed to, actively infected with, or recovered from COVID-19 were included in the dataset. The repertoires were released in a freely available public database intended as a resource for research on the immune response to SARS-CoV-2. The samples were drawn from the first 160 participants of the ongoing ImmuneRACE study and from 950 to 1,500 subjects provided by 6 global collaborators. Sample metadata almost always included a de-identified subject ID, COVID-19 status, age in years and sex. Where available, HLA class I and class II types were obtained from metadata supplied by the sample provider rather than from assay-based typing.

Findings and caveats that apply to the study as a whole: How much clinical and demographic metadata was included differed by source and by participant, and the metadata was provided uncurated.

One collaborating source in Seattle enrolled patients during active infection and followed them longitudinally through the course of disease. The collaborating institutions used their own protocols to collect whole blood in K2EDTA tubes. For TCRbeta analysis, collaborator samples were shipped as frozen whole blood, as isolated PBMCs, or as DNA extracted from either sample type. Turning to this clone: The antigen it binds to is not known. Per-nucleotide qualities are absent, and no much larger clonotype sits a single base away.

The immunoSEQ Assay, a bias-controlled multiplex PCR, was used to amplify TCRbeta CDR3 regions from genomic DNA. Per the original workflow: The number of nucleated cells in each sample was estimated from the amplification of reference gene primers within the assay. To quantify the absolute abundance of each unique TCRbeta CDR3 rearrangement, sequence reads were collapsed and filtered. For each sample, productive Simpson clonality was calculated as the square root of Simpson's diversity index over productive rearrangements. TCRdb stores this immuneACCESS table with in-frame sequences only. Part of the clones is absent; in the studies checked, under half of the shortfall reflects unresolved V genes, and no reason is known for the rest. D and trimming were read from the DNA, whereas the V and J calls and clone size are those reported in that table. This sample comprises some 300,000 clones, 85% to 90% of them detected only once. Roughly 6% of the sample belongs to the ten largest clones.

The source of this sequence is a woman aged 45-60 years with COVID-19, enrolled during active disease. Sequenced: peripheral blood.

The DNA sequence is as follows: TGTGCCAGCAGCCTCCATAGCGGCGGGAGTCGAGAGACCCAGTACTTC. Protein translation: CASSLHSGGSRETQYF. The chain is encoded by TRBV5-4 joined to TRBJ2-5; 7 central nucleotides agree with TRBD2. The CDR3 covers 16 residues, taking in both the cysteine and the phenylalanine. Only the CDR3 DNA is retained, 48 bases long and in frame from the first base. Trimmed from V: 4 bases; trimmed from J: 4 bases; junction bases lacking a gene match: 13. From the germline V gene (reference sequence), CDR1 is SGHNT and CDR2 is YYREEE. With the rest looked up from the reference TRBV5-4 and TRBJ2-5 genes rather than sequenced, the full variable domain is ETGVTQSPTHLIKTRGQQVTLRCSSQSGHNTVSWYQQALGQGPQFIFQYYREEENGRGNFPPRFSGLQFPNYSSELNVNALELDDSALYLCASSLHSGGSRETQYFGPGTRLLVL.